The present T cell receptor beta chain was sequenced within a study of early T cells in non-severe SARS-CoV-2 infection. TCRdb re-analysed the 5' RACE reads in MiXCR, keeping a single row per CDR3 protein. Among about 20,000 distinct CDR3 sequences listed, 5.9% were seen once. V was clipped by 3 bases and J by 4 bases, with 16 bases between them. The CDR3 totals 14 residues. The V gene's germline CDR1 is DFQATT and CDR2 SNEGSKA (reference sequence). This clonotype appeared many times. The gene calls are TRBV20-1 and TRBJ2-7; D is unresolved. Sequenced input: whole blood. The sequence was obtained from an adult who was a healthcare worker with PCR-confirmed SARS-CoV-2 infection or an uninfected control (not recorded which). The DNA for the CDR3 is TGCAGTGCTAGTCGGGCAGCTACACTGTACGAGCAGTACTTC. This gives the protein CSASRAATLYEQYF.